Presented here are 28 T cell receptor beta chains from one specimen sequenced in a study of regulatory T cells in long-lasting Graves disease. In building TCR beta libraries, iRepertoire HTBI primers were used together with Arm-PCR of CDR3 regions. TCRdb re-analysed the multiplex PCR reads in MiXCR, keeping a single row per CDR3 protein. The top ten clones hold about 6.6% of a sample with some 430,000 distinct CDR3 sequences, around a fifth of them seen once. Time point defined: persistent/refractory GD, antithyroid drugs over 5 years with positive TRAb. Construction of the TCR library relied on RNA isolated from PBMCs. The sequencing used peripheral blood mononuclear cells (PBMCs), collected when the disease was refractory, from a patient treated with antithyroid drugs. The origin of the receptors is a female donor with Graves disease.

This clonotype was counted at least ten times. This chain links TRBV12-3 or TRBV12-4 with TRBJ1-5, with D unclear. The CDR3 has 15 amino acids. Trimming left V 3 bases short and J 2 bases short, with 11 bases between. The CDR3, as DNA: TGTGCCAGCAGTTTGACGGCAATCGGCAATCAGCCCCAGCATTTT. Amino acids: CASSLTAIGNQPQHF.

This clonotype was recorded a few times. The chain has TRBV20-1 and TRBJ2-7; D tentatively fits TRBD1 or TRBD2 (5 bases each). The CDR3 spans 13 residues. V lost 2 bases, J lost 7 bases, and 15 bases lay in between. CDR1 is DFQATT, CDR2 SNEGSKA, per germline (reference sequence). The CDR3 reads CSARTRDLREQYF. The CDR3 coding sequence is TGCAGTGCTAGAACCAGGGACCTACGTGAGCAGTACTTC.

In its sample, this clonotype was seen a few times. This sequence joins TRBV19 and TRBJ2-7; a weak D match, TRBD1 (5 bases). This CDR3 is 15 amino acids long. Per the germline V gene, CDR1 is LNHDA and CDR2 is SQIVND (reference sequence). V gave up 3 bases and J gave up 0 bases, with 12 bases separating them. The CDR3 DNA reads as TGTGCCAGTAGTATTACGACAGTCCGCTCCTACGAGCAGTACTTC. Amino acid sequence: CASSITTVRSYEQYF.

This clonotype showed up many times. The V call is TRBV20-1, the J call TRBJ1-1; no definite D call. V lost 7 bases, J lost 1 base, and 10 bases lay in between. This CDR3 has 12 residues. Per germline, CDR1 DFQATT and CDR2 SNEGSKA (reference sequence). CDR3 coding DNA: TGCAGTGTTATGATCCCGAACACTGAAGCTTTCTTT. This encodes CSVMIPNTEAFF.

This sequence joins TRBV12-3 or TRBV12-4 and TRBJ2-7, with 9 bases matching TRBD1. V shed 2 bases, J shed 5 bases, and the junction held 7 bases outside the gene matches. CDR3 size: 15 residues. CDR3 in amino acids: CASSLRGQGTNEQYF. CDR3 nucleotide sequence: TGTGCCAGCAGTTTAAGGGGACAGGGTACCAACGAGCAGTACTTC.

This clonotype was observed many times. The CDR3, as DNA: TGTGCCAGCAGGCCAACAGTGTATGGCTACACCTTC. This sequence encodes CASRPTVYGYTF. This chain links TRBV6-2 or TRBV6-3 with TRBJ1-2; D unclear. Germline CDR1 reads MNHEY; CDR2 reads SVGEGT. The CDR3 totals 12 residues. Trimming took off 6 bases at V and 5 bases at J, with 10 bases between the two ends.

The sample holds many counts of this clonotype. V and J are TRBV7-3 and TRBJ1-1, with 8 bases fitting TRBD1. CDR3 length: 13 amino acids. V gave up 3 bases and J gave up 10 bases; unmatched junction bases: 7. CDR1 SGHTA and CDR2 FQGTGA come from the germline V gene. The CDR3 reads CASSFATGDVAFF. DNA for the CDR3: TGTGCCAGCAGCTTTGCGACAGGGGATGTAGCTTTCTTT.

This clonotype was recorded a few times. V is TRBV4-2 and J is TRBJ1-1; D possibly corresponds to TRBD1 (5 bases). From germline, CDR1 is LGHNA and CDR2 YNFKEQ. The CDR3 is made up of 17 amino acids. Trimming removed 0 bases from V and 1 base from J, with 15 bases in between. The CDR3 DNA follows: TGTGCCAGCAGCCAAGATCCCAGGGCCTCTTGGAACACTGAAGCTTTCTTT. It encodes CASSQDPRASWNTEAFF.

In its sample, this clonotype was seen a few times. The CDR3 sequence: CAIRTTGGESEAFF. Here the CDR3 DNA reads TGTGCCATCAGGACAACGGGGGGCGAGTCTGAAGCTTTCTTT. The chain has TRBV10-3 and TRBJ1-1; maybe TRBD1 (6 bases). V was cut by 6 bases and J by 6 bases, with 17 bases left in between. CDR1 ENHRY and CDR2 SYGVKD come from the germline V gene. The CDR3 is 14 residues long.

This chain links TRBV7-6 with TRBJ2-1, with D perhaps TRBD1 (6 bases). CDR1 is SGHVS, CDR2 FNYEAQ, per germline. The V end was cut by 5 bases, the J end by 9 bases, with 23 bases between. CDR3 length: 16 amino acids. The CDR3 nucleotides are TGTGCCAGCAGCGACAGAGGTGTAGGGGGTGTATCTGAGCAGTTCTTC. Translation gives CASSDRGVGGVSEQFF.

This clonotype was seen repeatedly, ten times or more. The chain uses TRBV2 and TRBJ2-6; TRBD2 is a possible D gene (5 bases). The germline gives CDR1 SNHLY, CDR2 FYNNEI. This CDR3 spans 15 amino acids. V lost 2 bases and J 1 base, leaving 6 bases between the germline ends. In nucleotides, the CDR3 is TGTGCCAGCAGTGAATCGGGGTCTGGGGCCAACGTCCTGACTTTC. It translates to CASSESGSGANVLTF.

In its sample, this clonotype was seen many times. The chain has TRBV6-1 and TRBJ1-1, with D hard to call. This CDR3 has 15 residues. Germline assignment: CDR1 MNHNS and CDR2 SASEGT. Trimming cost V 1 base and J 2 bases, with 11 bases left between them. DNA of the CDR3: TGTGCCAGCAGTGAAGAAGTGTCAGACAACACTGAAGCTTTCTTT. Residues: CASSEEVSDNTEAFF.

This clonotype was seen at least ten times. DNA for the CDR3: TGTGCCAGCAGCCAATTGGAGGGGGACTATGGCTACACCTTC. It encodes CASSQLEGDYGYTF. The chain is built from TRBV16 and TRBJ1-2; D possibly corresponds to TRBD1 (6 bases). Per germline, CDR1 KGHSY and CDR2 FQNENV. The CDR3 is 14 amino acids. Between the trimmed V and J ends, which lost 1 base and 3 bases, there was a span of 9 bases.

This clonotype was picked up a small number of times. V and J are TRBV20-1 and TRBJ2-7; maybe TRBD2 (5 bases). Trimming cost V 0 bases and J 3 bases, with 12 bases left between them. CDR3 length: 14 residues. Germline CDR1 DFQATT, CDR2 SNEGSKA (reference sequence). This chain's CDR3 is CSARDRETNYEQYF. In DNA form, the CDR3 reads TGCAGTGCTAGAGATAGGGAGACTAACTACGAGCAGTACTTC.

The chain couples TRBV7-2 to TRBJ2-3, with no clear D. Trimming took 5 bases from V and 4 from J, leaving 13 bases between them. The CDR3 is 14 residues long. Germline assignment: CDR1 SGHTA and CDR2 FQGNSA. CDR3 nucleotide sequence: TGTGCCAGCAGCCCCAGAGACTTAGCAGATACGCAGTATTTT. Amino acid sequence: CASSPRDLADTQYF.

This clonotype showed up many times. The chain links TRBV2 to TRBJ2-7; the D is unclear. Germline CDR1 and CDR2: SNHLY and FYNNEI. The CDR3 is made up of 13 amino acids. Trimming pared 3 bases from V and 4 bases from J, leaving 10 bases between. The CDR3 region has the DNA TGTGCCAGCAGTGATTTATCTGAGTACGAGCAGTACTTC. Protein product: CASSDLSEYEQYF. Using reference TRBV2 and TRBJ2-7 for the parts outside the CDR3, the full variable domain is EPEVTQTPSHQVTQMGQEVILRCVPISNHLYFYWYRQILGQKVEFLVSFYNNEISEKSEIFDDQFSVERPDGSNFTLKIRSTKLEDSAMYFCASSDLSEYEQYFGPGTRLTVT.

This clonotype turned up a few times. V gene TRBV20-1 combines with J gene TRBJ1-4; TRBD1 is a possible D gene (5 bases). The germline gives CDR1 DFQATT, CDR2 SNEGSKA (reference sequence). V lost 1 base and J lost 0, with 9 bases in between. The CDR3 spans 15 residues. CDR3 coding DNA: TGCAGTGCTAGAGGGTCGGGGGCAACTAATGAAAAACTGTTTTTT. It encodes CSARGSGATNEKLFF.

In this sample, this clonotype turned up many times. The V and J genes are TRBV20-1 and TRBJ1-1; TRBD1 aligns across 7 bases. Germline CDR1 DFQATT, CDR2 SNEGSKA (reference sequence). V lost 6 bases, J lost 1 base, and 8 bases stayed unmatched. The CDR3 contains 14 residues. The CDR3 sequence: CSAPPGTANTEAFF. The CDR3 bases are TGCAGTGCCCCTCCTGGGACAGCGAACACTGAAGCTTTCTTT.

This clonotype has at least ten counts. The chain couples TRBV20-1 to TRBJ2-7, with 7 nucleotides matching TRBD2. Per germline, CDR1 DFQATT and CDR2 SNEGSKA (reference sequence). Germline trimming cut 0 bases from V and 4 bases from J; bases unmatched to any gene: 9. The CDR3 runs to 15 residues. CDR3 DNA sequence: TGCAGTGCTAGAGATTCGTGGGGGGGTTCTTACGAGCAGTACTTC. It specifies CSARDSWGGSYEQYF.

This clonotype showed up just a few times. This chain connects TRBV7-9 to TRBJ1-4; no reliable D call. Trimming removed 4 bases from V and 6 bases from J, with 12 bases in between. The CDR3 has 14 amino acids. Germline loops: CDR1 SEHNR, CDR2 FQNEAQ (reference sequence). CDR3 bases: TGTGCCAGCAGCTCCCCGGGGAGGCATGAAAAACTGTTTTTT. Encoded protein: CASSSPGRHEKLFF.

This clonotype was seen ten or more times. V is TRBV9 and J is TRBJ2-5, with TRBD1 as a possible D gene (5 bases). V gave up 0 bases and J gave up 5 bases, with 11 bases separating them. The CDR3 is 14 residues long. CDR1 and CDR2 from the germline V gene are SGDLS and YYNGEE. In nucleotides, the CDR3 is TGTGCCAGCAGCGTAGGTCCCCACAGGGAGACCCAGTACTTC. It is translated as CASSVGPHRETQYF.

The chain has TRBV7-9 and TRBJ2-2; D is perhaps TRBD1 or TRBD2 (6 bases each). V lost 5 bases and J 1 base, leaving 11 bases between the germline ends. Germline CDR1 and CDR2: SEHNR and FQNEAQ (reference sequence). CDR3 length equals 15 residues. CDR3 in amino acids: CASSRGTWNTGELFF. The CDR3 DNA is TGTGCCAGCAGCCGCGGGACATGGAACACCGGGGAGCTGTTTTTT.

Points on this clonotype: A read error may be the cause here, since a much bigger clone is one base away. The rearrangement joins TRBV5-4 to TRBJ2-7; TRBD1 matches at 8 bases. This CDR3 is 13 amino acids long. The ends lost 6 bases at V and 0 bases at J; junction bases unmatched: 2. CDR1 SGHNT and CDR2 YYREEE come from the germline V gene (reference sequence). The DNA for the CDR3 is TGTGCCAGCAAGACAGGGGACTCCTACGAGCAGTACTTC. Translated, it gives CASKTGDSYEQYF.

This clonotype was observed many times. The V and J genes are TRBV4-1 and TRBJ1-2; weak D call: TRBD1 (5 bases). Per germline, CDR1 MGHRA and CDR2 YSYEKL. V lost 3 bases to trimming and J lost 7 bases, with 15 bases between them. This CDR3 has 14 residues. Written as DNA, the CDR3 is TGCGCCAGCAGCCATGGAACAGGTTTGGGTGGCTACACCTTC. Its translation: CASSHGTGLGGYTF.

This clonotype was seen more than once but under ten times. The gene calls are TRBV28 and TRBJ2-7; unclear D gene. The CDR3 runs to 14 residues. Germline V CDR1 and CDR2: MDHEN, SYDVKM. Trimming cost V 1 base and J 2 bases, with 9 bases left between them. The CDR3 loop reads CASSLSGSPYEQYF. For the CDR3, the DNA is TGTGCCAGCAGTTTATCAGGCAGCCCCTACGAGCAGTACTTC.

A note on this clonotype: A much more abundant neighbour one base away suggests this may be a read error. V and J are TRBV11-1 and TRBJ1-1; D is uncertain. Germline V gives CDR1 SGHAT, CDR2 FQDESV (reference sequence). CDR3 size: 14 residues. Written as DNA, the CDR3 is TGTGCCGGCAGCTTAGAGGCCCAGGTCACTGAAGCTTTCTTT. This sequence encodes CAGSLEAQVTEAFF.

Remarks on this clonotype: Sequence at one end of the junction differs from germline and may be a read error. This rearrangement joins TRBV5-1 to TRBJ1-4; the D gene is possibly TRBD1 (6 bases). The germline V gene encodes CDR1 SGHRS and CDR2 YFSETQ. The CDR3 is made up of 16 amino acids. CDR3 residues: CASSLASGATNEKLFF. In DNA, the CDR3 is TGCGCCAGCAGTTTGGCATCAGGGGCAACTAATGAAAAACTGTTTTTT.

This clonotype came up many times. The gene calls are TRBV28 and TRBJ1-5; D remains unclear. CDR1 and CDR2 (germline): MDHEN, SYDVKM. CDR3 length: 12 residues. V was pared by 6 bases and J by 7 bases, with 10 bases between. CDR3 nucleotide sequence: TGTGCCAGCAGCCTGGGGTTGCAGCCCCAGCATTTT. It specifies CASSLGLQPQHF.